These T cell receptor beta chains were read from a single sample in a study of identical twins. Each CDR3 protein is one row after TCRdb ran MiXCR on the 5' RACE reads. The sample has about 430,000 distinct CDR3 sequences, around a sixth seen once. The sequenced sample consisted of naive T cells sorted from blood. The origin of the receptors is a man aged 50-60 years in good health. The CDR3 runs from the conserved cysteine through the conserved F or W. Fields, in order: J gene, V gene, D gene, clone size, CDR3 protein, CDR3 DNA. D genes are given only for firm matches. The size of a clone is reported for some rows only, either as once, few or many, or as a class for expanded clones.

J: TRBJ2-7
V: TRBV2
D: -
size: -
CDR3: CASSPDNSYEQYF
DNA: TGTGCCAGCAGTCCTGACAATTCCTACGAGCAGTACTTC

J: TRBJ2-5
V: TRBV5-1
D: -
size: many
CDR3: CASSLERGQETQYF
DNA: TGTGCCAGCAGCTTGGAGAGGGGGCAAGAGACCCAGTACTTC

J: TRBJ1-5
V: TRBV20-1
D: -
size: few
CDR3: CSASGPQDRAQHF
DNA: TGCAGTGCTTCCGGGCCCCAGGATCGGGCCCAGCATTTT

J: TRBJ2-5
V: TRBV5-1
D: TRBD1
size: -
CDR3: CASSFTGQGETQYF
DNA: TGCGCCAGCAGCTTTACGGGACAGGGAGAGACCCAGTACTTC

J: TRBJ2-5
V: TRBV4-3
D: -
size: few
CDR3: CASSRLARGDQETQYF
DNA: TGCGCCAGCAGCCGTCTCGCAAGGGGGGACCAAGAGACCCAGTACTTC

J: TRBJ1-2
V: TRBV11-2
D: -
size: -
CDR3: CATLNRDQINYGYTF
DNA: TGTGCCACCTTAAACAGGGATCAAATTAACTATGGCTACACCTTC

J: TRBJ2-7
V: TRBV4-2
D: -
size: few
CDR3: CASSQGANVVNEQYF
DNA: TGTGCCAGCAGCCAAGGAGCGAACGTGGTTAACGAGCAGTACTTC

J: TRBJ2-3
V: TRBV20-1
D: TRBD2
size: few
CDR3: CSARDLAGGGTDTQYF
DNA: TGCAGTGCTAGAGATCTAGCGGGGGGAGGGACAGATACGCAGTATTTT

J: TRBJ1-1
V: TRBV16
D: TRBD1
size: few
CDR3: CASSPRQGVHTEAFF
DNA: TGTGCCAGCAGCCCGAGACAGGGAGTTCACACTGAAGCTTTCTTT

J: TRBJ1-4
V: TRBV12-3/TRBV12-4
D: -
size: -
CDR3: CASSKPGVWELGEKLFF
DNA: TGTGCCAGCAGCAAACCTGGAGTATGGGAATTGGGGGAAAAACTGTTTTTT

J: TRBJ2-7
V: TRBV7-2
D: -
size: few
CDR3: CASSLDRAAEQYF
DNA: TGTGCCAGCAGCTTAGACCGGGCGGCCGAGCAGTACTTC

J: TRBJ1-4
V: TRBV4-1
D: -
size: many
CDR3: CASSQTGVATNEKLFF
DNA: TGCGCCAGCAGCCAGACAGGTGTTGCAACTAATGAAAAACTGTTTTTT

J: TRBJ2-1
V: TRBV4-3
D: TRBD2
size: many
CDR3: CASSRSPPSGGYIHEQFF
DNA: TGCGCCAGCAGCCGAAGTCCCCCTAGCGGGGGCTATATCCATGAGCAGTTCTTC

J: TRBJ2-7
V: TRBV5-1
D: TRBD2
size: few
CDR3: CASSLAGTSGSGHSYEQYF
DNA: TGCGCCAGCAGCTTGGCAGGGACTAGCGGGAGTGGTCACTCCTACGAGCAGTACTTC

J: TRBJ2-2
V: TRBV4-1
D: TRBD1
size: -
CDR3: CASSQTGAGILGGELFF
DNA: TGCGCCAGCAGCCAAACAGGGGCAGGGATATTGGGCGGGGAGCTGTTTTTT

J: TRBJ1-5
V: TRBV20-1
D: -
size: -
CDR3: CSAREGNSNQPQHF
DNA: TGCAGTGCTAGAGAGGGCAACTCTAATCAGCCCCAGCATTTT

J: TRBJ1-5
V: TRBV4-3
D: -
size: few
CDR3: CASSQGTASNQPQHF
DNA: TGCGCCAGCAGCCAAGGGACAGCTAGCAATCAGCCCCAGCATTTT

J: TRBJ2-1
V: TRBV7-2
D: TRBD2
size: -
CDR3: CASSNLAGDMRNEQFF
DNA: TGTGCCAGCAGCAACCTAGCGGGGGATATGCGGAATGAGCAGTTCTTC

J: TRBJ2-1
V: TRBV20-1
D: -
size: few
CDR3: CSARVVINEQFF
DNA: TGCAGTGCTAGGGTGGTCATCAATGAGCAGTTCTTC

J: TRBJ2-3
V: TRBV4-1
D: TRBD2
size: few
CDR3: CASSREASGGSDTQYF
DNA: TGCGCCAGCAGCCGAGAAGCTAGCGGGGGCTCAGATACGCAGTATTTT

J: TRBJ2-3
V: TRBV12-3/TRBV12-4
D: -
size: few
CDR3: CASRSGHQPHTQYF
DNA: TGTGCCAGCCGGTCGGGACATCAGCCACATACGCAGTATTTT

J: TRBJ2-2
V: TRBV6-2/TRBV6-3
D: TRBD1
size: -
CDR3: CASSSFYRDRKNTGELFF
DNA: TGTGCCAGCAGTTCCTTCTATCGGGACAGAAAAAACACCGGGGAGCTGTTTTTT

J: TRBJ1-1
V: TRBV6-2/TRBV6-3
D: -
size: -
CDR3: CASRPGGSRAEAFF
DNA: TGTGCCAGCAGACCCGGGGGTTCTCGAGCTGAAGCTTTCTTT

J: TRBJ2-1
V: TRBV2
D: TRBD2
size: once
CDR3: CATQGGRSYNEQFF
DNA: TGTGCCACCCAAGGCGGGAGGTCCTACAATGAGCAGTTCTTC

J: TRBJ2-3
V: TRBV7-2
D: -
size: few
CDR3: CASSGGPTDTQYF
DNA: TGTGCCAGCAGTGGAGGGCCGACAGATACGCAGTATTTT

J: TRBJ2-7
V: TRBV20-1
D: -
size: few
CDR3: CSAPAMRGSTQYF
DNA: TGCAGTGCTCCGGCGATGAGGGGGTCCACCCAGTACTTC

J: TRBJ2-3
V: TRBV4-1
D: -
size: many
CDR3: CASSLGGSLFTDTQYF
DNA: TGCGCCAGCAGCCTAGGGGGGTCACTATTCACAGATACGCAGTATTTT

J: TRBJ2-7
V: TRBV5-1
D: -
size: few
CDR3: CASSGGTQGYEQYF
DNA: TGCGCCAGCAGCGGCGGGACACAGGGCTACGAGCAGTACTTC

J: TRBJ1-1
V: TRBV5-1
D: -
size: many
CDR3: CASSLRQANTEAFF
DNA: TGCGCCAGCAGCTTGAGGCAGGCCAACACTGAAGCTTTCTTT

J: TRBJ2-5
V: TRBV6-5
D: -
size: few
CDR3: CASSYRGTYQETQYF
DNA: TGTGCCAGCAGTTACCGGGGGACGTACCAAGAGACCCAGTACTTC

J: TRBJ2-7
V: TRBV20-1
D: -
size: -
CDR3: CSATRNYEQYF
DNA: TGCAGTGCTACCAGGAACTACGAGCAGTACTTC

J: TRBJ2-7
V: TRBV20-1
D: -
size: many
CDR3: CSAAAEQVVAYEQYF
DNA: TGCAGTGCTGCAGCCGAACAGGTTGTGGCCTACGAGCAGTACTTC

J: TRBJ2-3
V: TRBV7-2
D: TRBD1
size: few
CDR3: CASSSDRASTDTQYF
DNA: TGTGCCAGCAGCTCGGACAGGGCTAGCACAGATACGCAGTATTTT

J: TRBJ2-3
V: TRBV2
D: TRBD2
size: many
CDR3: CASSDLAGGADTQYF
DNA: TGTGCCAGCAGTGACCTAGCGGGGGGGGCAGATACGCAGTATTTT

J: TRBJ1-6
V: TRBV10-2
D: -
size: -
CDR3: CASSESVGTGFSPLHF
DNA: TGCGCCAGCAGTGAGTCCGTGGGTACGGGATTCTCACCCCTCCACTTT

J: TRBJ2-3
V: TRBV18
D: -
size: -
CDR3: CASSPFGPPRTDTQYF
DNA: TGTGCCAGCTCACCCTTCGGGCCACCCCGCACAGATACGCAGTATTTT

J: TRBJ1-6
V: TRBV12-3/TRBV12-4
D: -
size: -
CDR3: CASSFGRTNSPLHF
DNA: TGTGCCAGCAGTTTCGGACGGACGAATTCACCCCTCCACTTT

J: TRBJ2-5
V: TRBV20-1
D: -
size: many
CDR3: CSATQAGQQETQYF
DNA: TGCAGTGCTACCCAAGCGGGCCAGCAAGAGACCCAGTACTTC

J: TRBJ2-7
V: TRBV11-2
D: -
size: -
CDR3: CASSFSLRADFAYEQYF
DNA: TGTGCCAGCAGCTTTAGTTTGCGTGCCGACTTCGCCTACGAGCAGTACTTC

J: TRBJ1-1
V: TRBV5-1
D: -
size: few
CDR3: CAIIQDNTEAFF
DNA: TGCGCCATCATTCAGGATAACACTGAAGCTTTCTTT

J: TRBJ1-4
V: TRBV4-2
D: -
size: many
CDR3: CASSQDLSRSVGEKLFF
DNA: TGTGCCAGCAGCCAAGATTTGTCGCGTTCAGTGGGGGAAAAACTGTTTTTT

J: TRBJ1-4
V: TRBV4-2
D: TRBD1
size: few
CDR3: CASSQEGTGGEKLFF
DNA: TGTGCCAGCAGCCAAGAAGGGACAGGGGGTGAAAAACTGTTTTTT

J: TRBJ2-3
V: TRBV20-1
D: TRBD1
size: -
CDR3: CSAGLRDRGTDTQYF
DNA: TGCAGTGCTGGTCTGAGGGACAGAGGCACAGATACGCAGTATTTT

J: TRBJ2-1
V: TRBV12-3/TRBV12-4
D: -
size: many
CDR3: CASSFPRTAVGHNEQFF
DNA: TGTGCCAGCAGTTTTCCCCGGACAGCGGTGGGTCACAATGAGCAGTTCTTC

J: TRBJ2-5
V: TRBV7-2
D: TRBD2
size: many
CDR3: CASSLGIAGGQETQYF
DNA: TGTGCCAGCAGCTTAGGGATAGCGGGGGGGCAAGAGACCCAGTACTTC

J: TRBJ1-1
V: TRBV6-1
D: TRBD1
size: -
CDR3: CASRSGQGLTEAFF
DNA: TGTGCCAGCAGGTCGGGACAGGGGTTAACTGAAGCTTTCTTT

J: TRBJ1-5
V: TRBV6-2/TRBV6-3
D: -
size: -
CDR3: CASSYSIRGGQPQHF
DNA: TGTGCCAGCAGTTACTCGATCAGGGGTGGACAGCCCCAGCATTTT

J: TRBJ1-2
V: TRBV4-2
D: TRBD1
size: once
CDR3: CASSQGDRELGGYTF
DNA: TGTGCCAGCAGCCAAGGGGACAGGGAATTAGGTGGCTACACCTTC

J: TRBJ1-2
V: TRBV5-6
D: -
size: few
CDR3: CASSWIWRDTSLDGYTF
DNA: TGTGCCAGCAGCTGGATCTGGAGGGACACTTCCCTCGATGGCTACACCTTC

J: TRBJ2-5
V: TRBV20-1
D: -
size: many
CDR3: CSASRGRSSESQYF
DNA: TGCAGTGCTAGTAGGGGCAGGAGCTCCGAGAGCCAGTACTTC

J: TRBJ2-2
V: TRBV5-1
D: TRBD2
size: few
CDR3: CASSWGGDTGELFF
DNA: TGCGCCAGCAGCTGGGGGGGAGATACCGGGGAGCTGTTTTTT

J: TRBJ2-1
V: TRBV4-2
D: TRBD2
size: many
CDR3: CASSQDLLATFYNEQFF
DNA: TGTGCCAGCAGCCAAGATCTACTAGCGACTTTCTACAATGAGCAGTTCTTC